This T cell receptor (beta chain) was obtained from a study of blood T cell repertoires in COVID-19. Study-wide context: The United States, Italy and Spain supplied acute and convalescent COVID-19 samples. The cDNA or gDNA used as material had been derived from T cells, B-cell-depleted T cells, or PBMCs.

Germline V gene sequence: CDR1 SGHDT, CDR2 YYEEEE. V dropped 3 bases and J dropped 8 bases, with 18 bases sitting between them. The CDR3 is 15 residues long. Measured with immunoSEQ multiplex PCR; TCRdb has only the in-frame clones, and not every one. This table holds roughly 170,000 clones, about 75% found once. The source of this sequence is a woman between 65 and 79 years old with acute or convalescent COVID-19. Sequencing input: peripheral blood. The chain recombines TRBV5-6 with TRBJ2-1; D is ambiguous. The CDR3 sequence: CASSSRLSSYDEQFF. DNA of the CDR3: TGTGCCAGCAGCTCTCGACTCTCTAGTTACGATGAGCAGTTCTTC.